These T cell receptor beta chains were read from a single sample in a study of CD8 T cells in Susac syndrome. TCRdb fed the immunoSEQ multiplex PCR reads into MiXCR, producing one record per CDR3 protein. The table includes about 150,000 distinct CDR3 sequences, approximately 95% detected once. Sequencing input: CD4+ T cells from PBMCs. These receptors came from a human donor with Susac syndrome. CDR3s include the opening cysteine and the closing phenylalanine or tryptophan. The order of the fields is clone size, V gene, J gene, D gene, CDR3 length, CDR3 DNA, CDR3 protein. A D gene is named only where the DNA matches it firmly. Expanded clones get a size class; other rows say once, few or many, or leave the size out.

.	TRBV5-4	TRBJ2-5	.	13	TGTGCCAGCAGCGCTCAGGTGGACGAGACCCAGTACTTC	CASSAQVDETQYF
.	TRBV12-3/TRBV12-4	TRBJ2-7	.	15	TGTGCCAGCAGCAACCCCTCGGGGTTCAGCTACGAGCAGTACTTC	CASSNPSGFSYEQYF
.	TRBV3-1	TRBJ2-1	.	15	TGTGCCAGCAGCCAGTTTTGGAGCTCCTACAATGAGCAGTTCTTC	CASSQFWSSYNEQFF
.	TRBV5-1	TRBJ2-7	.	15	TGCGCCAGCAGCTTGGGTAGCGGTTACTCCTACGAGCAGTACTTC	CASSLGSGYSYEQYF
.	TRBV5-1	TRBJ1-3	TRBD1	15	TGCGCCAGCAGCTCAACAGGGGACCCTGGAAACACCATATATTTT	CASSSTGDPGNTIYF
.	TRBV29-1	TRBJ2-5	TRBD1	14	TGCAGCGTTGTGGACAGGGGAAACCAAGAGACCCAGTACTTC	CSVVDRGNQETQYF
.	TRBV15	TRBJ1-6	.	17	TGTGCCACCAGCGGGGACAACGTGAGAGCCTATAATTCACCCCTCCACTTT	CATSGDNVRAYNSPLHF
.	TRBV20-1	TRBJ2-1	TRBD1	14	TGCAGTGCTTTGACAGGGGGATCGAACAATGAGCAGTTCTTC	CSALTGGSNNEQFF
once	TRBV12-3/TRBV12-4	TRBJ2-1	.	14	TGTGCCAGCAGTTCCAGGCTAGCGAGGAATGAGCAGTTCTTC	CASSSRLARNEQFF
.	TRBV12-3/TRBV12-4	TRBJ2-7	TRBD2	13	TGTGCCAGCGCGCGGGGGGCATTCTACGAGCAGTACTTC	CASARGAFYEQYF
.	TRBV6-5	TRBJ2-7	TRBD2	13	TGTGCCAGCAGTTACCCTGGGACTAGCAGTCAGTACTTC	CASSYPGTSSQYF
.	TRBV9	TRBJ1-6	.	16	TGTGCCAGCAGCCCCCGGACAGCGCCCGAACATTCACCCCTCCACTTT	CASSPRTAPEHSPLHF
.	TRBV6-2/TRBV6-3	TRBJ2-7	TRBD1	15	TGTGCCAGCAGCCTCCTACCGGGACAGGGATGGGAGCAGTACTTC	CASSLLPGQGWEQYF
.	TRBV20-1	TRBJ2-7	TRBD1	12	TGCAGTGTTAGGGACAGGGGGGGCGAGCAGTACTTC	CSVRDRGGEQYF
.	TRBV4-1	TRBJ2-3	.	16	TGCGCCAGCAGCCCCAGACAGGGAGGGGCTTCGGATACGCAGTATTTT	CASSPRQGGASDTQYF
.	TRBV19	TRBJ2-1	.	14	TGTGCCAGTAGTAAGGAGCTAGCGTACAATGAGCAGTTCTTC	CASSKELAYNEQFF
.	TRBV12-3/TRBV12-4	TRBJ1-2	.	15	TGTGCCAGCAGGCCCCCGGACCTCCACGACTATGGCTACACCTTC	CASRPPDLHDYGYTF
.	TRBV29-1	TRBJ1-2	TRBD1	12	TGCAGCGGGGACACAGGGGGCTCTGGCTACACCTTC	CSGDTGGSGYTF
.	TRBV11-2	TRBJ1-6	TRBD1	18	TGTGCCAGCAGCTTAGATCTCGTGACAGGGTTTATGAATTCACCCCTCCACTTT	CASSLDLVTGFMNSPLHF
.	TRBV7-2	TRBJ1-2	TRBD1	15	TGTGCCAGCAGCCGACGGACAGGGAATCAGTATGGCTACACCTTC	CASSRRTGNQYGYTF
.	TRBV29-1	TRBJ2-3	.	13	TGCAGCGTTGAAGGGTTCGGCACAGATACGCAGTATTTT	CSVEGFGTDTQYF
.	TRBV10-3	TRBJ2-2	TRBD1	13	TGTGCCATCAAAGACAGGGGGGCCGGGGAGCTGTTTTTT	CAIKDRGAGELFF
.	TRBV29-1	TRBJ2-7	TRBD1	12	TGCAGCGTTGATGTAACAGGGGGCGAGCAGTACTTC	CSVDVTGGEQYF
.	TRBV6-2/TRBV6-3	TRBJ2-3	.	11	TGTGCCAGCAGTTATAGAGCAGCGCAGTATTTT	CASSYRAAQYF
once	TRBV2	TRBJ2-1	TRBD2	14	TGTGCCAGCAACGGCGGGGGGGTCTACAATGAGCAGTTCTTC	CASNGGGVYNEQFF
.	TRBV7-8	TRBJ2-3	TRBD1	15	TGTGCCAGCAGCGTAGGACAGGGGTGGACAGATACGCAGTATTTT	CASSVGQGWTDTQYF
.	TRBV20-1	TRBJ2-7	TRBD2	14	TGCAGTGCTACCCCCATAGCGGGGGACTACGAGCAGTACTTC	CSATPIAGDYEQYF
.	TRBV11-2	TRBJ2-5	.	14	TGTGCCAGCAGCTTGGCAGGAGCCCAAGAGACCCAGTACTTC	CASSLAGAQETQYF
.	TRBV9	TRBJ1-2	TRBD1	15	TGTGCCAGCAGCGTAGCCGGGACAGACCTCTATGGCTACACCTTC	CASSVAGTDLYGYTF
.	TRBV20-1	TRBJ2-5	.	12	TGCAGTGCTAGAGGGGGCGCGGAGACCCAGTACTTC	CSARGGAETQYF
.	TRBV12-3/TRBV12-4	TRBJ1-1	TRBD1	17	TGTGCCAGCAGTTGGGACAGGGGTCGCTGGCTGAACACTGAAGCTTTCTTT	CASSWDRGRWLNTEAFF
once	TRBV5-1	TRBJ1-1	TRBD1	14	TGCGCCAGCAACAGCGGACAGGGGAACACTGAAGCTTTCTTT	CASNSGQGNTEAFF
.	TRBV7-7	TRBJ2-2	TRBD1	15	TGTGCCAGCAGCTCCGGGACAGCGAACACCGGGGAGCTGTTTTTT	CASSSGTANTGELFF
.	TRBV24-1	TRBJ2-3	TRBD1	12	TGTGCCACCAGTGATAGACAGGGGGAGCAGTATTTT	CATSDRQGEQYF
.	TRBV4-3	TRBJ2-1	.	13	TGCGCCAGCAGCCAAGAGGGGGCGGGGGAACCGTTCTTC	CASSQEGAGEPFF
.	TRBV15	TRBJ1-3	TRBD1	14	TGTGCCATAAGACAGGGGGGCTCTGGAAACACCATATATTTT	CAIRQGGSGNTIYF
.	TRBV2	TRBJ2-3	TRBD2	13	TGTGCCAGCAGTGGGCGGGGGGAAGATACGCAGTATTTT	CASSGRGEDTQYF
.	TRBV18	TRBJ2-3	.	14	TGTGCCAGCTCACCGGGGGGCCGGCTAGATACGCAGTATTTT	CASSPGGRLDTQYF
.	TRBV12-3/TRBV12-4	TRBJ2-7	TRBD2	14	TGTGCCAGCAGTTTACAGACTAGCGCCTACGAGCAGTACTTC	CASSLQTSAYEQYF
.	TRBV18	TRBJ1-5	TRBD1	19	TGTGCCAGCTCCCCCCTAGGACAGGGTCCTATAGTGGGCAATCAGCCCCAGCATTTT	CASSPLGQGPIVGNQPQHF
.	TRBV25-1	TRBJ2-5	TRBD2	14	TGTGCCAGCAGTCCCGGGGGGGCGGGGGAGACCCAGTACTTC	CASSPGGAGETQYF
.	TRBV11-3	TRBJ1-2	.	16	TGTGCCAGCAGCTTAGACCGCGGGGGGGCCGTCTATGGCTACACCTTC	CASSLDRGGAVYGYTF
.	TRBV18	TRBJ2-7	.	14	TGTGCCAGCTCACCACCAGGGGGAAACTACGAGCAGTACTTC	CASSPPGGNYEQYF
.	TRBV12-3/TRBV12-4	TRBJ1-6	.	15	TGTGCCAGTAGTGGAAGCACAGGGATTAATTCACCCCTCCACTTT	CASSGSTGINSPLHF
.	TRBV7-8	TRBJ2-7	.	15	TGTGCCAGCAGCCCTTTAGCGCTAAGCTCCTACGAGCAGTACTTC	CASSPLALSSYEQYF